A selection of T cell receptor beta chains follows, all from one sample in a study of blood T cell repertoires in COVID-19. The protocol was immunoSEQ multiplex PCR, while the TCRdb copy is restricted to in-frame clones and leaves out a portion. This table holds around 190,000 clones, about 86% found once. Specimen: peripheral blood. These receptors were obtained from a man between 65 and 80 years old with active or convalescent COVID-19. Each CDR3 is given with its conserved first and last residue. A D gene is named only where the DNA matches it firmly. The size of a clone is reported for some rows only, either as once, few or many, or as a class for expanded clones.

>TRBJ2-2|TRBV5-1|TRBD1|-
CASSSSGTGNTGELFF
TGCGCCAGCAGCTCCTCCGGGACAGGGAACACCGGGGAGCTGTTTTTT
>TRBJ2-5|TRBV27|TRBD1|-
CASSPKGWTGRMETQYF
TGTGCCAGCAGTCCAAAGGGGTGGACAGGTAGGATGGAGACCCAGTACTTC
>TRBJ1-1|TRBV10-2|-|-
CASSDPGMLNTEAFF
TGCGCCAGCAGTGACCCAGGGATGCTGAACACTGAAGCTTTCTTT
>TRBJ2-2|TRBV19|-|-
CASIAQVSLTGELFF
TGTGCCAGTATCGCCCAGGTCTCCCTCACCGGGGAGCTGTTTTTT
>TRBJ1-5|TRBV6-2/TRBV6-3|-|-
CASSMTDYSNQPQHF
TGTGCCAGCAGTATGACAGATTATAGCAATCAGCCCCAGCATTTT
>TRBJ1-6|TRBV28|TRBD1|many
CASRDRFSPLHF
TGTGCCAGCAGGGACAGGTTTTCACCCCTCCACTTT
>TRBJ2-4|TRBV7-2|TRBD2|-
CASSPNPGLGENIQYF
TGTGCCAGCAGCCCTAATCCGGGACTAGGTGAAAACATTCAGTACTTC
>TRBJ1-1|TRBV6-5|-|-
CASSSYSGAEAFF
TGTGCCAGCAGTTCCTACTCCGGGGCTGAAGCTTTCTTT
>TRBJ1-1|TRBV6-2/TRBV6-3|-|-
CASSQGPNTEAFF
TGTGCCAGCAGTCAGGGTCCGAACACTGAAGCTTTCTTT
>TRBJ2-7|TRBV9|-|-
CASSPMGTTPYEQYF
TGTGCCAGCAGCCCTATGGGCACAACCCCTTACGAGCAGTACTTC
>TRBJ1-5|TRBV6-5|-|-
CASSQAWLGHQPQHF
TGTGCCAGCAGTCAGGCCTGGTTGGGGCATCAGCCCCAGCATTTT
>TRBJ2-6|TRBV9|-|-
CASRAGVTGANVLTF
TGTGCCAGCAGGGCAGGGGTTACTGGGGCCAACGTCCTGACTTTC
>TRBJ1-3|TRBV6-6|-|once
CAIATGSGNTIYF
TGTGCCATTGCTACAGGCTCTGGAAACACCATATATTTT
>TRBJ1-1|TRBV27|TRBD1|-
CASSPRTGGITEAFF
TGTGCCAGCAGTCCCCGGACAGGGGGCATCACTGAAGCTTTCTTT
>TRBJ2-1|TRBV12-5|-|once
CASALVAGSYNEQFF
TGTGCTAGTGCCCTGGTGGCAGGGTCCTACAATGAGCAGTTCTTC
>TRBJ1-2|TRBV5-1|-|-
CASSPQGSPYGYTF
TGCGCCAGCAGCCCACAGGGTTCCCCTTATGGCTACACCTTC
>TRBJ1-5|TRBV29-1|-|-
CSVNGGDNQPQHF
TGCAGCGTTAACGGGGGGGATAATCAGCCCCAGCATTTT
>TRBJ2-3|TRBV5-8|-|-
CASSRAVRQGDTQYF
TGTGCCAGCAGCCGGGCGGTCCGGCAGGGAGATACGCAGTATTTT
>TRBJ1-5|TRBV12-2|-|-
CASRLLIEPQHF
TGTGCAAGTCGCTTATTAATAGAGCCCCAGCATTTT
>TRBJ1-4|TRBV7-2|-|-
CASSLASTNEKLFF
TGTGCCAGCAGCTTAGCCTCAACTAATGAAAAACTGTTTTTT
>TRBJ2-2|TRBV6-5|TRBD2|-
CASSYQRGGSGELFF
TGTGCCAGCAGTTACCAGCGGGGGGGTTCCGGGGAGCTGTTTTTT
>TRBJ1-5|TRBV6-2/TRBV6-3|-|-
CASSLQYSNQPQHF
TGTGCCAGCAGTTTACAGTATAGCAATCAGCCCCAGCATTTT
>TRBJ2-7|TRBV7-2|TRBD1|-
CASSPEGQGAAYEQYF
TGTGCCAGCAGCCCCGAGGGACAGGGGGCAGCCTACGAGCAGTACTTC
>TRBJ1-2|TRBV9|-|-
CASSVTGHYGYTF
TGTGCCAGCAGCGTAACAGGGCACTATGGCTACACCTTC
>TRBJ1-6|TRBV27|TRBD1|-
CASSFSYPGGASPLHF
TGTGCCAGCAGTTTCAGTTACCCAGGGGGAGCTTCACCCCTCCACTTT
>TRBJ2-7|TRBV5-1|TRBD2|-
CASSTGTSGGTYEQYF
TGCGCCAGCAGCACAGGGACTAGCGGGGGGACCTACGAGCAGTACTTC
>TRBJ1-3|TRBV4-3|-|-
CASSPSPGPRVGDTIYF
TGCGCCAGCAGCCCCTCTCCGGGCCCTAGGGTCGGGGACACCATATATTTT